This paragraph reports one T cell receptor (beta chain). Its antigen remains unidentified. The treatment here: AdE1-LMPpoly-expanded autologous EBV-specific T-cell therapy followed by anti-PD-1 nivolumab. These data belong to a study of EBV T-cell therapy then PD-1 blockade in nasopharyngeal carcinoma. Produced via immunoSEQ multiplex PCR; TCRdb's table is partial and in-frame only. This sample has under 20,000 clones; less than 90% occur once, and the top ten carry 31%. Germline CDR1 reads MNHEY; CDR2 reads SVGAGI. The length of the CDR3 is 15 residues. J lost 2 bases, V lost 3 bases, and 4 bases had no gene match.

The chain combines TRBV6-5 with TRBJ2-7; 10 bases are shared with TRBD2. The input for sequencing was CD8+ T cells from blood, taken between days 30 and 35 from a patient whose treatment included autologous EBV-specific T cells and nivolumab. The receptor was isolated from a man in his forties or fifties with nasopharyngeal carcinoma. CDR3 sequence (DNA): TGTGCCAGCAGTTATTCCAGCGGGGGGGCCTACGAGCAGTACTTC. It specifies CASSYSSGGAYEQYF.